This paragraph reports one T cell receptor (beta chain). Its antigen is currently unknown. The CDR3 covers 12 residues. Germline V CDR1 and CDR2: MNHEY, SVGAGI. Trimming cost V 7 bases and J 1 base, with 7 bases left between them. The sample comes from a study of CD8+ T cells in alopecia areata. General study points: Possibly as an HLA-related effect, TCR sharing across patients appeared less clear than in mice. Alphabeta T cells residing in normal skin are also sequenced in scalp samples. More clonal than normal scalp was lesional scalp, particularly alopecia totalis/universalis.

It was cDNA, reverse transcribed from extracted RNA, that served as the sequencing template. This table comes from immunoSEQ multiplex PCR, and its TCRdb copy is limited to in-frame clones, with some not included. The table shows roughly 150,000 clones, with less than 75% occurring only once. Sorted out of PBMCs were CD4+ T cells and CD8+ T cells. V and J are TRBV6-5 and TRBJ2-5; D not certain. Source material: CD8+ T cells sorted from blood. The TCR comes from a human donor in good health. CDR3 coding DNA: TGTGCCAGCACTAGTTTCCAAGAGACCCAGTACTTC. Its protein product is CASTSFQETQYF.